This T cell receptor (beta chain) emerged from a study of control samples from healthy donors and cancer patients (dated by TCRdb to 2020 to 2021). Library preparation was by the immunoSEQ multiplex PCR assay. Here the immuneACCESS table is served through TCRdb, limited to in-frame sequences with V and J called. Missing clones are a known gap in these copies; in checked studies unresolved V genes cover under half, and the rest lacks a known reason. The sample table contains 90,000 or so clones; only one count was recorded for approximately 84% of them. 38% of the sample goes to the ten largest clones. CDR1 and CDR2 are read off the germline V gene as SGHTA and FQGTGA. From its cysteine to its phenylalanine, the CDR3 spans 15 amino acids. Of the read, only the CDR3 DNA is kept; its 45 bases are in frame from base 1. A distance of 11 bases separates the germline ends of V and J, which lose 1 base and 2 bases respectively.

As for this clone: Its recognized antigen is unknown. Per-base quality was not reported, and no clone a single base away is much larger than it.

The chain links TRBV7-3 with TRBJ1-1; no D gene is confidently identified. The sample taken for sequencing was PBMCs. This clonotype originated in a man aged 65-85 years with lung cancer. The DNA reads as follows: TGTGCCAGCAGCTTAAACCAGCTACCTAACACTGAAGCTTTCTTT. Translation gives CASSLNQLPNTEAFF.